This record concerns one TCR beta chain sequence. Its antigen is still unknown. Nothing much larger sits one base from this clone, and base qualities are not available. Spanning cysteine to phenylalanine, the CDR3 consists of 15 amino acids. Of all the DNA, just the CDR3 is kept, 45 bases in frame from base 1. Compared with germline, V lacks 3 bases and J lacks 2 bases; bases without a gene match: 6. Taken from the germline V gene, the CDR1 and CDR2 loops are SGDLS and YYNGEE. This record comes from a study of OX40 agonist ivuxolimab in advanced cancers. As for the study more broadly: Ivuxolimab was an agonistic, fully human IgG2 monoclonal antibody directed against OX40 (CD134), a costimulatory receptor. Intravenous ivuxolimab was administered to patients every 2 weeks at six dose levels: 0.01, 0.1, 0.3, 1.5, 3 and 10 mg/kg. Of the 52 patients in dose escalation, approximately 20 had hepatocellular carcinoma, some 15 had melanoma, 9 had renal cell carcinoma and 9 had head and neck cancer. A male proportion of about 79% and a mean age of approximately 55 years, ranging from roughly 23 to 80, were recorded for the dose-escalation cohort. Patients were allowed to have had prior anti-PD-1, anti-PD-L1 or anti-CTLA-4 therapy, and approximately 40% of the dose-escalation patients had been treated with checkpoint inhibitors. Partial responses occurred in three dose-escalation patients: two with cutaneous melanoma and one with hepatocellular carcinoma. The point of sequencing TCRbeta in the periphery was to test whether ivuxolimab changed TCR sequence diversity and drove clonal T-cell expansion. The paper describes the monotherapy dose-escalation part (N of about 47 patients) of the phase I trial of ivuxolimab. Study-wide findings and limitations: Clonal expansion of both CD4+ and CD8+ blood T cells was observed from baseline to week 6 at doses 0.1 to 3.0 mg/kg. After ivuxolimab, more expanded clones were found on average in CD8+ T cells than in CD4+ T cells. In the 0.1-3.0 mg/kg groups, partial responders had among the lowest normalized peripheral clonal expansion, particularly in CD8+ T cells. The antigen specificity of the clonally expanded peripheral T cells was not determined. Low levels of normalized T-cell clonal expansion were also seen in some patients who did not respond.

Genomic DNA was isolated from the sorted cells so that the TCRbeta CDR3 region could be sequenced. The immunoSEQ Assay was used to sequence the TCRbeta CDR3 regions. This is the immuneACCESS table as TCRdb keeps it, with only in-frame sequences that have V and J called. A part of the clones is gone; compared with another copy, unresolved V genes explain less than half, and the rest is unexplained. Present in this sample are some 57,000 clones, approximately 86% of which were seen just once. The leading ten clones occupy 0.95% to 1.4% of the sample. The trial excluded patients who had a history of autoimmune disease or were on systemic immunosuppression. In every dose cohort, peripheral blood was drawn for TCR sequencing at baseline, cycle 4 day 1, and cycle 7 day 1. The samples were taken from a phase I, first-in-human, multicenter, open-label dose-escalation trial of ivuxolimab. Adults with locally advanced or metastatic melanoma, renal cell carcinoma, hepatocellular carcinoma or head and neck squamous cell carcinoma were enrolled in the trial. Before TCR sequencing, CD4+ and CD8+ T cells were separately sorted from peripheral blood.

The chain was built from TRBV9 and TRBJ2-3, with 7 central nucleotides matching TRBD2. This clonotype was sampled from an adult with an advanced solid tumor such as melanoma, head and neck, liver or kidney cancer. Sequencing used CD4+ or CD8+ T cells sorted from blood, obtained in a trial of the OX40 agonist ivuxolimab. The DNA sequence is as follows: TGTGCCAGCAGCGGGGTAGCGGGCTTCACAGATACGCAGTATTTT. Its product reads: CASSGVAGFTDTQYF.